The sequence of this T cell receptor (beta chain) was determined in a study of blood T cell repertoires in COVID-19. Losses at the gene ends were 11 bases for V and 6 bases for J; bases not matched to a gene: 9. CDR1 SNHLY and CDR2 FYNNEI come from the germline V gene. This CDR3 comprises 13 residues. Generated by immunoSEQ multiplex PCR, the TCRdb table keeps only in-frame clones and is missing some. This table has 80,000 to 90,000 clones, around 88% appearing once. This receptor was identified in a man of 80 years or more with active or convalescent COVID-19. Input material: peripheral blood. The genes are TRBV2 and TRBJ1-2; 10 bases fit TRBD1. CDR3 nucleotides: TGTGCCGGGGGGAGACAGGGGGCTGATGGCTACACCTTC. This sequence encodes CAGGRQGADGYTF.